A single sample is the source of the 28 T cell receptor beta chains below, sequenced in a study of control samples from healthy donors and cancer patients. Measured with immunoSEQ multiplex PCR; TCRdb has only the in-frame clones, and not every one. The repertoire holds approximately 24,000 clones, 82% seen once, with approximately 22% in the top ten. The sample taken for sequencing was PBMCs. These receptors originate from a man aged 60 to 75 with colorectal cancer.

The chain employs TRBV4-1 and TRBJ2-2; tentatively, D is TRBD1 or TRBD2 (5 bases each). Germline loops: CDR1 MGHRA, CDR2 YSYEKL. Trimming took 4 bases from V and 10 from J, leaving 19 bases between them. This CDR3 has 15 residues. The CDR3 sequence is CASSRDRDPMMELFF. CDR3 DNA sequence: TGCGCCAGCAGCCGAGACCGGGACCCTATGATGGAGCTGTTTTTT.

The V call is TRBV25-1, the J call TRBJ2-1; 9 bases are a match to TRBD1. This CDR3 contains 17 residues. CDR1 MGHDK and CDR2 SYGVNS come from the germline V gene. Trimming cost V 3 bases and J 4 bases; bases outside gene matches: 10. The CDR3 loop is CASSDQTRDRVYNEQFF. The DNA of the CDR3 is TGTGCCAGCAGTGATCAAACCCGGGACAGGGTTTACAATGAGCAGTTCTTC. Based on the CDR3 plus reference TRBV25-1 and TRBJ2-1, the full variable domain is EADIYQTPRYLVIGTGKKITLECSQTMGHDKMYWYQQDPGMELHLIHYSYGVNSTEKGDLSSESTVSRIRTEHFPLTLESARPSHTSQYLCASSDQTRDRVYNEQFFGPGTRLTVL.

The genes are TRBV5-1 and TRBJ1-1; D may be TRBD1 (5 bases). Germline V gene data show CDR1 as SGHRS and CDR2 as YFSETQ. CDR3 length: 13 residues. Between the trimmed V and J ends, which lost 5 bases and 1 base, there was a span of 9 bases. CDR3 in amino acids: CASRIQANTEAFF. The DNA for the CDR3 is TGCGCCAGCAGGATACAGGCGAACACTGAAGCTTTCTTT.

The V and J genes are TRBV14 and TRBJ1-1; 7 nucleotides agree with TRBD1. J lost 2 bases, V lost 2 bases, and 11 bases had no gene match. This CDR3 is 17 amino acids long. CDR1 SGHDN and CDR2 FVKESK come from the germline V gene. Here the CDR3 reads CASSQFWAGGSNTEAFF. Here the CDR3 DNA reads TGTGCCAGCAGCCAATTCTGGGCAGGGGGGAGTAACACTGAAGCTTTCTTT.

The gene calls are TRBV7-9 and TRBJ2-3; D is unclear. Germline V gene data show CDR1 as SEHNR and CDR2 as FQNEAQ (reference sequence). CDR3 length: 15 amino acids. Deletions cut 1 base from V and 0 bases from J, with 8 bases between. The CDR3 DNA is TGTGCCAGCAGCTTAGACGGAATGAGCACAGATACGCAGTATTTT. This gives the protein CASSLDGMSTDTQYF. Full variable domain (remainder filled in from reference TRBV7-9 and TRBJ2-3): DTGVSQNPRHKITKRGQNVTFRCDPISEHNRLYWYRQTLGQGPEFLTYFQNEAQLEKSRLLSDRFSAERPKGSFSTLEIQRTEQGDSAMYLCASSLDGMSTDTQYFGPGTRLTVL.

The genes are TRBV2 and TRBJ1-6, with a tentative D call TRBD1 (6 bases). The CDR3 has 14 residues. Germline V CDR1 and CDR2: SNHLY, FYNNEI. Trimming left V 9 bases short and J 7 bases short, with 16 bases between. CDR3 nucleotides: TGTGCCAGTGTCGGACAGTCTGGGAATTCACCCCTCCACTTT. It specifies CASVGQSGNSPLHF.

This sequence joins TRBV3-1 (or the pseudogene TRBV3-2) and TRBJ2-5; the match to TRBD2 covers 9 bases. The CDR3 spans 16 residues. Trimming at V came to 5 bases and at J to 5 bases, leaving 12 bases not matched to a gene. Germline V gene sequence: CDR1 LGHDT, CDR2 YNNKEL (reference sequence). CDR3 amino acids: CASSSLAGPGGETQYF. The CDR3 DNA reads TGTGCCAGCAGCAGCCTAGCGGGGCCGGGGGGGGAGACCCAGTACTTC.

The chain has TRBV4-3 and TRBJ2-5, with 12 bases identical to TRBD2. CDR3 length equals 17 residues. Germline V gene lookup returns CDR1 LGHNA and CDR2 YSLEER. The V gene end was trimmed by 2 bases and the J gene end by 4 bases; junction bases not matched to a gene: 8. The CDR3 DNA reads TGCGCCAGCAGCCAAAACCCCCTGACTAGCGGGGGAGAGACCCAGTACTTC. Its protein is CASSQNPLTSGGETQYF.

The genes are TRBV3-1 (or the pseudogene TRBV3-2) and TRBJ1-2; D uncertain. The CDR3 length is 11 residues. Germline CDR1 and CDR2: LGHDT and YNNKEL (reference sequence). Trimming stripped 4 bases from V and 4 bases from J, with 4 bases between. In DNA, the CDR3 is TGTGCCAGCAGCCGACTCTATGGCTACACCTTC. It yields the protein CASSRLYGYTF.

The chain uses TRBV11-2 and TRBJ2-3; 9 bases line up with TRBD1. V trimming: 4 bases; J trimming: 2 bases; junction bases outside the gene matches: 13. CDR3 length equals 18 residues. Germline V gene lookup returns CDR1 SGHAT and CDR2 FQNNGV. The DNA for the CDR3 is TGTGCCAGCAGCTGGGGACAGGGAATCCCTGGGCCCACAGATACGCAGTATTTT. Amino acids: CASSWGQGIPGPTDTQYF.

The CDR3 is CASSLDRGQDTQYF. The CDR3 DNA follows: TGTGCCAGCAGCTTGGACAGGGGGCAAGATACGCAGTATTTT. The chain couples TRBV11-1 to TRBJ2-3; 11 nucleotides match TRBD1. V was clipped by 3 bases and J by 5 bases; unmatched bases: 1. The CDR3 length is 14 residues. The germline gives CDR1 SGHAT, CDR2 FQDESV (reference sequence).

This chain connects TRBV19 to TRBJ1-1; D unresolved. The CDR3 spans 13 residues. Between the trimmed V and J ends, which lost 5 bases and 5 bases, there was a span of 12 bases. Germline V gene lookup returns CDR1 LNHDA and CDR2 SQIVND (reference sequence). CDR3 region: CASSGALRTEAFF. The CDR3 DNA reads TGTGCCAGTAGTGGAGCTCTTCGGACTGAAGCTTTCTTT. Full variable domain (remainder filled in from reference TRBV19 and TRBJ1-1): DGGITQSPKYLFRKEGQNVTLSCEQNLNHDAMYWYRQDPGQGLRLIYYSQIVNDFQKGDIAEGYSVSREKKESFPLTVTSAQKNPTAFYLCASSGALRTEAFFGQGTRLTVV.

The V gene is TRBV5-1, the J gene TRBJ2-2; D possibly corresponds to TRBD1 (6 bases). The V end lost 0 bases, the J end lost 2 bases, and 8 bases lay between the germline ends. From germline, CDR1 is SGHRS and CDR2 YFSETQ. The CDR3 length is 15 residues. The CDR3 region has the DNA TGCGCCAGCAGCTTGGAACAGGGAAACACCGGGGAGCTGTTTTTT. Translation: CASSLEQGNTGELFF.

V usage is TRBV21-1 and J usage is TRBJ1-5; the D segment call TRBD1 is taken from the table without a DNA check. TRBV21-1 is assigned pseudogene status. The CDR3 has 14 residues. CDR3 bases: TGTGCCAGCAGCCCGCGGACAGGGAATCAGCCCCAGCATTTT. It encodes CASSPRTGNQPQHF.

This clone has a handful of counts. This chain connects TRBV3-1 (or the pseudogene TRBV3-2) to TRBJ2-1, with D perhaps matching TRBD1 (6 bases). This CDR3 contains 14 residues. Trimming left V 4 bases short and J 5 bases short, with 12 bases between. Germline V gene sequence: CDR1 LGHDT, CDR2 YNNKEL (reference sequence). The CDR3 DNA is TGTGCCAGCAGCCTCCCCGGGACAAACAATGAGCAGTTCTTC. This sequence encodes CASSLPGTNNEQFF.

The V gene is TRBV2, the J gene TRBJ1-6; TRBD1 might be the D (5 bases). The CDR3 contains 15 residues. Trimming removed 8 bases from V and 6 bases from J, with 17 bases in between. Germline V lookup: CDR1 SNHLY, CDR2 FYNNEI. This CDR3 is CASPGPGLTNSPLHF. CDR3 in DNA: TGTGCCAGCCCGGGTCCGGGACTGACTAATTCACCCCTCCACTTT.

The chain is built from TRBV9 and TRBJ1-1; D ambiguous. CDR1 and CDR2 from the germline V gene are SGDLS and YYNGEE. V gave up 3 bases and J gave up 4 bases, with 7 bases separating them. CDR3 length equals 12 residues. CDR3 DNA sequence: TGTGCCAGCAGCGCGTCTGGCACTGAAGCTTTCTTT. It yields the protein CASSASGTEAFF.

The rearrangement joins TRBV5-1 to TRBJ2-7; 13 nucleotides line up with TRBD2. The V gene's germline CDR1 is SGHRS and CDR2 YFSETQ. This CDR3 region has 18 residues. V was clipped by 4 bases and J by 2 bases; unmatched bases: 12. The CDR3 nucleotides are TGCGCCAGCAGCCCCGACAGGAGACTAGCGGGGGGAACCTACGAGCAGTACTTC. Its protein is CASSPDRRLAGGTYEQYF.

The genes are TRBV6-6 and TRBJ2-4; D is ambiguous. The germline V gene encodes CDR1 MNHNY and CDR2 SVGAGI (reference sequence). This CDR3 has 13 amino acids. V dropped 11 bases and J dropped 8 bases, with 19 bases sitting between them. The CDR3 is CASRRTVLDIQYF. CDR3 DNA sequence: TGTGCCTCGCGACGCACAGTCCTGGACATTCAGTACTTC.

The chain joins TRBV6-1 to TRBJ2-3; a possible D gene is TRBD1 (6 bases). Germline values: CDR1 MNHNS, CDR2 SASEGT. Trimming removed 2 bases at V and 2 bases at J, with 8 bases between. CDR3 size: 14 residues. This CDR3 is CASSEPGDTDTQYF. Written as DNA, the CDR3 is TGTGCCAGCAGTGAACCAGGGGACACAGATACGCAGTATTTT.

This clone was observed a handful of times. The chain carries TRBV28 and TRBJ2-5, with TRBD2 matching 10 bases. V lost 5 bases and J lost 1; bases outside the gene matches: 4. CDR3 length equals 15 residues. Germline-derived CDR1 and CDR2 are MDHEN and SYDVKM. CDR3 sequence: CASSRRLAGQETQYF. CDR3 nucleotide sequence: TGTGCCAGCAGTCGACGACTAGCGGGCCAAGAGACCCAGTACTTC.

The genes are TRBV19 and TRBJ2-2; D is undetermined. Germline V gene lookup returns CDR1 LNHDA and CDR2 SQIVND (reference sequence). The CDR3 is 13 amino acids. V was cut by 7 bases and J by 4 bases, with 10 bases left in between. CDR3 DNA: TGTGCCAGTACTACAGTCCCCACCGGGGAGCTGTTTTTT. Its translation: CASTTVPTGELFF.

The CDR3 here is CSALSGYGYTF. The CDR3 DNA sequence: TGCAGTGCTCTTAGTGGCTATGGCTACACCTTC. The chain combines TRBV20-1 with TRBJ1-2; no clear D gene. CDR1 and CDR2 from the germline V gene are DFQATT and SNEGSKA (reference sequence). V was shortened by 5 bases and J by 4 bases, with 8 bases between the two germline ends. CDR3 size: 11 residues.

The rearrangement links TRBV5-5 to TRBJ1-5, with a weak D call TRBD1 (5 bases). V was trimmed by 2 bases and J by 2 bases, leaving 14 bases between them. The CDR3 totals 16 residues. Looked up from germline, CDR1 is SGHKS and CDR2 is YYEKEE (reference sequence). The CDR3 sequence: CASSLSTGTGNQPQHF. Written as DNA, the CDR3 is TGTGCCAGCAGCTTATCAACAGGAACGGGCAATCAGCCCCAGCATTTT.

The sample holds a few counts of this clone. This chain connects TRBV19 to TRBJ1-1; D is uncertain. Looked up from germline, CDR1 is LNHDA and CDR2 is SQIVND (reference sequence). The V end lost 1 base, the J end lost 0 bases, and 9 bases lay between the germline ends. CDR3 length: 15 amino acids. DNA for the CDR3: TGTGCCAGTAGTATAGTAGCTCAGGTGAACACTGAAGCTTTCTTT. Translation: CASSIVAQVNTEAFF.

The genes are TRBV7-2 and TRBJ2-1; 10 bases line up with TRBD2. This CDR3 region has 18 residues. Trimming cost V 0 bases and J 3 bases; bases outside gene matches: 8. Germline lookup yields CDR1 SGHTA and CDR2 FQGNSA. CDR3 residues: CASSLASQLAGFYNEQFF. The CDR3 DNA sequence: TGTGCCAGCAGCTTAGCGTCCCAACTAGCGGGGTTCTACAATGAGCAGTTCTTC.

The chain has TRBV30 and TRBJ1-4, with 7 bases identical to TRBD1. This CDR3 spans 13 amino acids. The germline gives CDR1 GTSNPN, CDR2 SVGIG (reference sequence). After removal of 5 bases from V and 5 bases from J, the junction contained 5 bases not matched to a gene. The DNA for the CDR3 is TGTGCCTGGGACCCGACAGGGAATGAAAAACTGTTTTTT. It translates to CAWDPTGNEKLFF.

This chain links TRBV10-3 with TRBJ2-3; D gene unclear. Germline-derived CDR1 and CDR2 are ENHRY and SYGVKD. The CDR3 is made up of 15 amino acids. Trimming left V 2 bases short and J 0 bases short, with 9 bases between. The CDR3 loop is CAISEGSGSTDTQYF. The CDR3 DNA follows: TGTGCCATCAGTGAGGGGTCCGGGAGCACAGATACGCAGTATTTT.